A selection of T cell receptor beta chains follows, all from one sample in a study of neurological immune-mediated disorders. TCRdb reprocessed the 5' RACE reads via MiXCR and lists one record per CDR3 protein. The sample lists about 60,000 distinct CDR3 sequences, around 11% occurring once. The material sequenced was PBMCs. The receptors come from a male donor with HTLV-1-associated myelopathy (HAM/TSP). Each CDR3 is given with its conserved first and last residue. The D gene is left open where the match is weak. Expanded clones get a size class; other rows say once, few or many, or leave the size out.

CDR3 protein	V gene	D gene	J gene	clone size	CDR3 length
CASSPVGETIAGYTF	TRBV5-1	NA	TRBJ1-2	many	15
CASSARLGSTNEKLFF	TRBV6-1	NA	TRBJ1-4	many	16
CASSPNSGGTDTQYF	TRBV18	TRBD2	TRBJ2-3	NA	15
CASSLPGGFNQPQHF	TRBV28	NA	TRBJ1-5	many	15
CASSLGGDRGYTF	TRBV28	NA	TRBJ1-2	NA	13
CASSMGQGLGELTEAFF	TRBV7-9	TRBD1	TRBJ1-1	few	17
CASSPGGNQPQHF	TRBV18	NA	TRBJ1-5	many	13
CASSLAPGGGGENEQFF	TRBV5-1	TRBD2	TRBJ2-1	many	17
CASSLAGGPHEQFF	TRBV12-3/TRBV12-4	TRBD2	TRBJ2-1	many	14
CASSEGDRGLRNEQFF	TRBV10-1	TRBD1	TRBJ2-1	many	16
CASSPSVEKLFF	TRBV7-9	NA	TRBJ1-4	NA	12
CASSSGQYTDTQYF	TRBV7-9	NA	TRBJ2-3	many	14
CAILRDRANEAFF	TRBV7-9	TRBD1	TRBJ1-1	many	13
CASSLQAGGPNEQFF	TRBV12-3/TRBV12-4	TRBD2	TRBJ2-1	many	15
CASSGLAGFTGELFF	TRBV2	TRBD2	TRBJ2-2	many	15
CASSLNPGAAEAFF	TRBV5-1	NA	TRBJ1-1	many	14
CSARDKAGLTYNEQFF	TRBV20-1	NA	TRBJ2-1	once	16
CASSKGTSGGETQYF	TRBV5-1	TRBD2	TRBJ2-5	NA	15
CASSLRLSYGYTF	TRBV7-2	NA	TRBJ1-2	many	13
CASTKFRVPRLEQYF	TRBV6-6	NA	TRBJ2-7	many	15
CASRLIEEDTQYF	TRBV5-1	NA	TRBJ2-3	many	13
CASRGRQYTGELFF	TRBV12-3/TRBV12-4	NA	TRBJ2-2	many	14
CASSLAHGGGDEQYF	TRBV7-7	NA	TRBJ2-7	NA	15
CASSSRWAPGQYF	TRBV25-1	NA	TRBJ2-7	many	13
CASSQGLNSGVEQFF	TRBV4-1	NA	TRBJ2-1	many	15
CSATQGSGANVLTF	TRBV20-1	NA	TRBJ2-6	many	14
CASSGVTGRDAGELFF	TRBV2	NA	TRBJ2-2	many	16
CSVAIQGIYGYTF	TRBV29-1	NA	TRBJ1-2	NA	13
CASGSDRAETQYF	TRBV7-2	NA	TRBJ2-5	many	13
CASSRNPLQETQYF	TRBV3-1	NA	TRBJ2-5	many	14
CASSLSTGGGTGELFF	TRBV5-1	TRBD1	TRBJ2-2	many	16
CASSPKGASNQPQHF	TRBV7-2	TRBD1	TRBJ1-5	many	15
CASKELHSNQPQHF	TRBV5-6	NA	TRBJ1-5	medium-sized	14